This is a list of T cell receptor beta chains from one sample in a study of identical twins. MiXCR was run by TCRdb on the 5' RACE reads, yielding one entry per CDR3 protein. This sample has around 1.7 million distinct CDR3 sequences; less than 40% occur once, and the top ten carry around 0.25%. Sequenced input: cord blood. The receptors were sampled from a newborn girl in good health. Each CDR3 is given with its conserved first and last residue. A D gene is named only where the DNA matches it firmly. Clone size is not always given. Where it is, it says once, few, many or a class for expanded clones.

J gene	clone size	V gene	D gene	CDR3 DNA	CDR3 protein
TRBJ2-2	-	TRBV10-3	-	TGTGCCATCAGTACGCGCGAGGGCACCGGGGAGCTGTTTTTT	CAISTREGTGELFF
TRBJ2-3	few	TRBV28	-	TGTGCCAGCAGTCCCCCCCATAGGCCGAACACAGATACGCAGTATTTT	CASSPPHRPNTDTQYF
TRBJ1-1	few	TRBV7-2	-	TGTGCCGCCGCCATGGCAGCGCCGAACACTGAAGCTTTCTTT	CAAAMAAPNTEAFF
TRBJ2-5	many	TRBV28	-	TGTGCCAGCAGTTTATCCCCAGGGATCCAAGAGACCCAGTACTTC	CASSLSPGIQETQYF
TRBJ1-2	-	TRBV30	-	TGTGCCTGGAGTGTACAGAGGGTTTACGGCTACACCTTC	CAWSVQRVYGYTF
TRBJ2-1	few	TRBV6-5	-	TGTGCCAGCAGTTACCGGGACCCGGGTGGGGTTTCCTACAATGAGCAGTTCTTC	CASSYRDPGGVSYNEQFF
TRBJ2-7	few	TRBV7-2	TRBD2	TGTGCCAGCAGCTCCACTAGCGGAAAGTACGAGCAGTACTTC	CASSSTSGKYEQYF
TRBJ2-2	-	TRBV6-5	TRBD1	TGTGCCAGCAGGATAGACAGGGGGTTATCCGGGGAGCTGTTTTTT	CASRIDRGLSGELFF
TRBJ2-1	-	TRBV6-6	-	TGTGCCAGCAGTTACTCGAACCCCCCGGAGGAGTCCTTC	CASSYSNPPEESF
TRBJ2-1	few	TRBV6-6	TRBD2	TGTGCCAGCAGTTACTGGGCTAGCGGGGCATTCAATGAGCAGTTCTTC	CASSYWASGAFNEQFF
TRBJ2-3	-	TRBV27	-	TGTGCCAGCACCGGGTTTATAGAGGGAGGTACGCAGTATTTT	CASTGFIEGGTQYF
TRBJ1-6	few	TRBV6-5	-	TGTGCCAGCAGTTACGCCACCGCGAGGGGAGGCAATTCACCCCTCCACTTT	CASSYATARGGNSPLHF
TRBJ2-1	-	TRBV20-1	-	TGCAGTGCTAGATGGGGGGCTTCCTACAATGAGCAGTTCTTC	CSARWGASYNEQFF
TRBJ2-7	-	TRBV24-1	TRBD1	TGTGCCACCAGTGACCCTAGGACAGGAGACTACGAGCAGTACTTC	CATSDPRTGDYEQYF
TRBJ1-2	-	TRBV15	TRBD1	TGTGCCACCAGCAGGGACGGACAGGGAAGTAGTGGCTACACCTTC	CATSRDGQGSSGYTF